What follows are 18 T cell receptor beta chains derived from one specimen sequenced in a study of shared clonotypes between healthy human individuals. Data came from immunoSEQ multiplex PCR; TCRdb stores just in-frame clones and leaves some out. The data hold 2 million to 2.5 million clones, with roughly 93% observed a single time. Sequenced material: naive CD4+ T cells from PBMCs. Indicated subset: CD45RA+ positively selected. These receptors came from a young man in good health. Some clones in this sample may be carry-over from other donors' samples.

This chain links TRBV5-6 with TRBJ2-4, with 7 bases aligning to TRBD1. V shed 5 bases and J 0 bases; nucleotides not matched to a gene: 5. The CDR3 has 15 amino acids. Germline V CDR1 and CDR2: SGHDT, YYEEEE. The CDR3 region is CASSTGQIAKNIQYF. CDR3 sequence (DNA): TGTGCCAGCAGTACGGGACAGATAGCCAAAAACATTCAGTACTTC.

This chain connects TRBV7-2 to TRBJ2-1, with D perhaps assigned TRBD1 or TRBD2 (6 bases each). Trimming removed 5 bases from V and 7 bases from J, with 9 bases in between. Germline assignment: CDR1 SGHTA and CDR2 FQGNSA. This CDR3 spans 12 amino acids. The CDR3 DNA follows: TGTGCCAGCAGCCGGGGGACAAATGAGCAGTTCTTC. Its translation: CASSRGTNEQFF.

The chain uses TRBV10-3 and TRBJ2-5, with TRBD2 identical over 8 bases. J lost 10 bases, V lost 2 bases, and 6 bases had no gene match. The V gene's germline CDR1 is ENHRY and CDR2 SYGVKD. This CDR3 has 13 residues. CDR3 DNA: TGTGCCATCAGTGAGGGAGCGGGAGTAGGCCAGTACTTC. It codes for CAISEGAGVGQYF.

The rearrangement joins TRBV25-1 to TRBJ1-5; D unclear. There are 14 residues in the CDR3. Trimming cost V 8 bases and J 6 bases, with 17 bases left between them. Germline V gives CDR1 MGHDK, CDR2 SYGVNS. The CDR3 DNA follows: TGTGCCAGCCCTTTACGGGAGGAGGGTCAGCCCCAGCATTTT. Protein: CASPLREEGQPQHF.

This chain links TRBV2 with TRBJ1-5, with 8 bases that match TRBD1. This CDR3 is built from 13 residues. Germline CDR1 SNHLY, CDR2 FYNNEI. The ends lost 3 bases at V and 7 bases at J; junction bases unmatched: 2. CDR3 DNA: TGTGCCAGCAGTGAGGACAGGGACCAGCCCCAGCATTTT. This sequence encodes CASSEDRDQPQHF.

This chain links TRBV7-2 with TRBJ2-7, with 9 bases identical to TRBD2. With V trimmed by 1 base and J by 3 bases, 10 bases remained unmatched. CDR3 size: 17 residues. Germline CDR1 is SGHTA and CDR2 is FQGNSA. CDR3 sequence: CASSLGGRASTRYEQYF. The CDR3 nucleotides are TGTGCCAGCAGCTTAGGCGGGAGGGCCTCCACGCGCTACGAGCAGTACTTC.

The rearrangement joins TRBV5-8 to TRBJ1-2; D perhaps matches TRBD1 (5 bases). CDR1 is SGHTS and CDR2 is YDEGEE in the germline V gene. V dropped 4 bases and J dropped 5 bases, with 21 bases sitting between them. The CDR3 consists of 16 residues. The CDR3 protein is CASSLTVGTSWYGYTF. The CDR3, as DNA: TGTGCCAGCAGCCTCACTGTGGGGACTTCTTGGTATGGCTACACCTTC.

This clone occurred once. The chain joins TRBV6-1 to TRBJ2-7; TRBD1 matches 10 bases. J gave up 2 bases and V 5 bases, and 6 bases lay outside the gene matches. The CDR3 extends over 15 amino acids. Germline loops: CDR1 MNHNS, CDR2 SASEGT. Here the CDR3 DNA reads TGTGCCAGCAGTCCCAGGGGGACAGGGGCCTACGAGCAGTACTTC. This gives the protein CASSPRGTGAYEQYF.

V and J are TRBV28 and TRBJ1-1; D not resolved. Germline V lookup: CDR1 MDHEN, CDR2 SYDVKM. Trimming took 6 bases from V and 7 from J, leaving 18 bases between them. This CDR3 comprises 14 residues. CDR3 region: CASSSNLVSGEAFF. In DNA, the CDR3 is TGTGCCAGCAGCTCCAATCTTGTAAGTGGTGAAGCTTTCTTT. The whole variable domain, remainder taken from reference TRBV28 and TRBJ1-1, is DVKVTQSSRYLVKRTGEKVFLECVQDMDHENMFWYRQDPGLGLRLIYFSYDVKMKEKGDIPEGYSVSREKKERFSLILESASTNQTSMYLCASSSNLVSGEAFFGQGTRLTVV.

V usage is TRBV11-2 and J usage is TRBJ2-1, with no clear D. CDR3 length: 15 residues. The germline V gene encodes CDR1 SGHAT and CDR2 FQNNGV. V was pared by 5 bases and J by 2 bases, with 13 bases between. CDR3 sequence reads: CASSPLQGTYNEQFF. CDR3 DNA: TGTGCCAGCAGCCCTCTCCAAGGCACCTACAATGAGCAGTTCTTC. The full variable domain, with the rest looked up from reference TRBV11-2 and TRBJ2-1, is EAGVAQSPRYKIIEKRQSVAFWCNPISGHATLYWYQQILGQGPKLLIQFQNNGVVDDSQLPKDRFSAERLKGVDSTLKIQPAKLEDSAVYLCASSPLQGTYNEQFFGPGTRLTVL.

The chain uses TRBV5-1 and TRBJ1-1, with 9 nucleotides matching TRBD1. Germline V gene sequence: CDR1 SGHRS, CDR2 YFSETQ. This CDR3 is built from 13 residues. V shed 7 bases, J shed 5 bases, and the junction held 6 bases outside the gene matches. The CDR3 coding sequence is TGCGCCAGCGCACAGGGGGCAGTTACTGAAGCTTTCTTT. Protein sequence: CASAQGAVTEAFF.

The chain is built from TRBV28 and TRBJ2-5, with 9 bases matching TRBD1. The closer fit of TRBJ2-7 to the DNA end suggests the J call may be wrong. This CDR3 comprises 15 residues. CDR1 and CDR2 from the germline V gene are MDHEN and SYDVKM. The CDR3 loop is CASSIGGQGNYEQYF. CDR3 in DNA: TGTGCCAGCAGTATAGGGGGACAGGGTAACTACGAGCAGTACTTC.

This sequence joins TRBV11-2 and TRBJ2-7; D ambiguous. The length of the CDR3 is 12 residues. Germline CDR1 is SGHAT and CDR2 is FQNNGV. Between the trimmed V and J ends, which lost 0 bases and 6 bases, there was a span of 6 bases. DNA for the CDR3: TGTGCCAGCAGCTTAGATGGTTTCGAGCAGTACTTC. Translating it yields CASSLDGFEQYF.

This chain connects TRBV19 to TRBJ2-1, with 9 nucleotides matching TRBD2. CDR1 and CDR2 from the germline V gene are LNHDA and SQIVND (reference sequence). CDR3 length equals 16 residues. The V gene end was trimmed by 2 bases and the J gene end by 8 bases; junction bases not matched to a gene: 10. CDR3 region: CASSIKGLAGMDEQFF. CDR3 in DNA: TGTGCCAGTAGTATAAAGGGTCTAGCGGGAATGGATGAGCAGTTCTTC.

The chain joins TRBV28 to TRBJ2-1; D is uncertain. V lost 5 bases to trimming and J lost 0 bases, with 17 bases between them. The CDR3 covers 17 residues. From germline, CDR1 is MDHEN and CDR2 SYDVKM. CDR3 nucleotides: TGTGCCAGCAGTCTCATACTCGGACGGAGCTCCTACAATGAGCAGTTCTTC. Its protein is CASSLILGRSSYNEQFF.

The count of this clone is one. The same CDR3 also results from other DNA sequences found in this sample. This chain uses TRBV10-3 with TRBJ2-5, with D possibly being TRBD1 (6 bases). Looked up from germline, CDR1 is ENHRY and CDR2 is SYGVKD. This CDR3 is 13 amino acids long. Deletions cut 6 bases from V and 1 base from J, with 9 bases between. The CDR3 coding sequence is TGTGCCATCAGAGGACAGTCCCAAGAGACCCAGTACTTC. Encoded protein: CAIRGQSQETQYF.

The genes are TRBV5-1 and TRBJ2-3, with no clear D. V was trimmed by 1 base and J by 4 bases, leaving 10 bases between them. CDR1 SGHRS and CDR2 YFSETQ come from the germline V gene. This CDR3 is built from 14 residues. The CDR3 here is CASSLRLSADTQYF. CDR3 DNA: TGCGCCAGCAGCTTGAGGTTGAGTGCAGATACGCAGTATTTT.

Only one count was recorded for this clone. V is TRBV28 and J is TRBJ2-7, with D perhaps TRBD1 (5 bases). Trimming took 5 bases from V and 6 from J, leaving 20 bases between them. Germline assignment: CDR1 MDHEN and CDR2 SYDVKM. CDR3 length: 15 amino acids. CDR3 sequence (DNA): TGTGCCAGCAGTCGTATTGGACACCTAGAAAGCGAGCAGTACTTC. It translates to CASSRIGHLESEQYF.